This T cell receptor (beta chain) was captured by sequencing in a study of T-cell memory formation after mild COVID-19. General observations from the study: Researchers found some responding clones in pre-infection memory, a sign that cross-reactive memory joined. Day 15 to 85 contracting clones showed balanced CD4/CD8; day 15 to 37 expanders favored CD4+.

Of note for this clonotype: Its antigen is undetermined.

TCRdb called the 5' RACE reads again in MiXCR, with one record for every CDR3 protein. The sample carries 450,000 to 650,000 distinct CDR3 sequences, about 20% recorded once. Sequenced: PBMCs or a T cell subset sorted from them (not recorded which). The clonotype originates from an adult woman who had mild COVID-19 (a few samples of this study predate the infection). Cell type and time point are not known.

For the CDR3, the DNA is TGTGCCAGCAGCTTTGGGGAAGGTGGGGCCAACGTCCTGACTTTC. This gives the protein CASSFGEGGANVLTF. V and J are TRBV5-5 and TRBJ2-6; D is unclear. V was shortened by 2 bases and J by 3 bases, with 9 bases between the two germline ends. The CDR3 is 15 residues long. Per germline, CDR1 SGHKS and CDR2 YYEKEE (reference sequence).